The 30 T cell receptor beta chains reported below all come from one sample, sequenced in a study of blood T cell repertoires in COVID-19. Assay: immunoSEQ multiplex PCR; the TCRdb copy retains only in-frame clones and omits some. The table lists hundreds of thousands of clones, 88% of them singletons. Sequenced: peripheral blood. The receptors here all came from a woman younger than 45 with COVID-19, enrolled during active disease.

The chain has TRBV11-3 and TRBJ2-1, with D perhaps matching TRBD2 (5 bases). Trimming took 3 bases from V and 3 from J, leaving 12 bases between them. Germline V CDR1 and CDR2: SGHNT, YENEEA. The CDR3 spans 15 residues. The CDR3 region has the DNA TGTGCCAGCAGCTTGAGCGGAACCATCTACAATGAGCAGTTCTTC. Its translation is CASSLSGTIYNEQFF. The full variable domain, rest sourced from reference TRBV11-3 and TRBJ2-1, is EAGVVQSPRYKIIEKKQPVAFWCNPISGHNTLYWYLQNLGQGPELLIRYENEEAVDDSQLPKDRFSAERLKGVDSTLKIQPAELGDSAVYLCASSLSGTIYNEQFFGPGTRLTVL.

The gene calls are TRBV27 and TRBJ2-2; 10 positions agree with TRBD1. The CDR3 is made up of 15 amino acids. Germline V gene sequence: CDR1 MNHEY, CDR2 SMNVEV (reference sequence). The junction had 4 bases not matched to a gene; V was cut back by 6 bases and J by 3 bases. The CDR3 here is CASRGQGSYTGELFF. The CDR3 nucleotides read TGTGCCAGCAGGGGACAGGGGTCATACACCGGGGAGCTGTTTTTT.

CDR3 sequence reads: CATSDLGSLNNEQFF. The DNA for the CDR3 is TGTGCCACCAGTGATTTGGGTAGCCTTAACAATGAGCAGTTCTTC. The chain has TRBV24-1 and TRBJ2-1; D gene ambiguous. This CDR3 region has 15 residues. Germline CDR1 is KGHDR and CDR2 is SFDVKD. V lost 0 bases and J lost 5, with 10 bases in between.

The V call is TRBV7-2, the J call TRBJ2-7, with D tentatively TRBD2 (5 bases). Germline loops: CDR1 SGHTA, CDR2 FQGNSA. V was cut by 6 bases and J by 7 bases, with 16 bases left in between. The CDR3 runs 13 residues. CDR3 in amino acids: CASSDRSSGEQYV. CDR3 DNA sequence: TGTGCCAGCAGTGACCGGAGTTCGGGGGAGCAGTACGTC.

The chain carries TRBV9 and TRBJ1-3; D unresolved. The length of the CDR3 is 14 residues. V lost 1 base and J lost 4, with 9 bases in between. Germline V gives CDR1 SGDLS, CDR2 YYNGEE. CDR3 sequence (DNA): TGTGCCAGCAGCGTAAAATCAACAGGAAACACCATATATTTT. Protein: CASSVKSTGNTIYF. Based on the CDR3 plus reference TRBV9 and TRBJ1-3, the full variable domain is DSGVTQTPKHLITATGQRVTLRCSPRSGDLSVYWYQQSLDQGLQFLIQYYNGEERAKGNILERFSAQQFPDLHSELNLSSLELGDSALYFCASSVKSTGNTIYFGEGSWLTVV.

The chain recombines TRBV7-2 with TRBJ2-7; 10 positions match TRBD1. J was trimmed by 3 bases and V by 5 bases; bases with no gene match: 7. The CDR3 sequence is 15 residues long. Germline V gives CDR1 SGHTA, CDR2 FQGNSA. The CDR3 nucleotides read TGTGCCAGCAGCCCCGACAGGGGGCGAATCTACGAGCAGTACTTC. The encoded protein is CASSPDRGRIYEQYF.

The gene calls are TRBV19 and TRBJ2-1, with 13 bases fitting TRBD2. CDR3 length: 17 amino acids. J lost 7 bases, V lost 0 bases, and 6 bases had no gene match. The germline CDR1 and CDR2 sequences are LNHDA and SQIVND (reference sequence). The CDR3 DNA follows: TGTGCCAGTAGTATAGATAGGGGACTAGCGGGGCGGAATGAGCAGTTCTTC. This gives the protein CASSIDRGLAGRNEQFF.

J is TRBJ2-2 and V is TRBV24-1, with TRBD1 matching over 9 bases. Germline CDR1 KGHDR, CDR2 SFDVKD. The trim removed 4 bases at V and 4 bases at J, leaving 9 bases unmatched. This CDR3 has 17 residues. CDR3: CATSDPDRGRVTGELFF. The CDR3 DNA follows: TGTGCCACCAGTGACCCGGACAGGGGAAGGGTCACCGGGGAGCTGTTTTTT.

This rearrangement joins TRBV27 to TRBJ1-3; D may be TRBD1 (5 bases). Trimming cost V 6 bases and J 0 bases, with 18 bases left between them. The germline gives CDR1 MNHEY, CDR2 SMNVEV (reference sequence). The CDR3 consists of 17 residues. CDR3 sequence reads: CASSLKGFEYSGNTIYF. In nucleotides, the CDR3 is TGTGCCAGCAGCTTAAAGGGGTTTGAATACTCTGGAAACACCATATATTTT.

The gene calls are TRBV5-5 and TRBJ2-3, with 9 bases that match TRBD2. Trimming took 0 bases from V and 2 from J; bases not matched to a gene: 4. From germline, CDR1 is SGHKS and CDR2 YYEKEE (reference sequence). The CDR3 contains 16 residues. The CDR3 DNA reads TGTGCCAGCAGCTTGGGTAGCGGGGGCCTCACAGATACGCAGTATTTT. It is translated as CASSLGSGGLTDTQYF.

This clone has a single count. This chain links TRBV2 with TRBJ1-3, with 9 nucleotides matching TRBD1. Trimming cost V 6 bases and J 10 bases; bases outside gene matches: 10. The CDR3 has 14 amino acids. The germline gives CDR1 SNHLY, CDR2 FYNNEI. CDR3 region: CASREGQGGETIYF. CDR3 sequence (DNA): TGTGCCAGCAGGGAGGGACAGGGAGGAGAGACCATATATTTT. The whole variable domain, remainder taken from reference TRBV2 and TRBJ1-3, is EPEVTQTPSHQVTQMGQEVILRCVPISNHLYFYWYRQILGQKVEFLVSFYNNEISEKSEIFDDQFSVERPDGSNFTLKIRSTKLEDSAMYFCASREGQGGETIYFGEGSWLTVV.

The chain couples TRBV6-1 to TRBJ1-5; 8 nucleotides agree with TRBD1. Germline V lookup: CDR1 MNHNS, CDR2 SASEGT. Germline trimming cut 3 bases from V and 6 bases from J; bases unmatched to any gene: 7. There are 15 residues in the CDR3. In nucleotides, the CDR3 is TGTGCCAGCAGTGACGCAGGGGGCGGACGTCAGCCCCAGCATTTT. Amino acid sequence: CASSDAGGGRQPQHF.

The rearrangement links TRBV3-1 (or the pseudogene TRBV3-2) to TRBJ1-2; D is possibly TRBD1 (6 bases). CDR3 size: 14 residues. CDR1 is LGHDT, CDR2 YNNKEL, per germline (reference sequence). V gave up 1 base and J gave up 1 base, with 7 bases separating them. The CDR3 loop reads CASSQGTVNYGYTF. The CDR3 bases are TGTGCCAGCAGCCAAGGGACAGTTAACTATGGCTACACCTTC.

The V gene is TRBV4-2, the J gene TRBJ2-7; 8 nucleotides agree with TRBD1. The germline V gene has CDR1 LGHNA and CDR2 YNFKEQ. This CDR3 has 16 residues. Trimming cost V 2 bases and J 4 bases; bases outside gene matches: 10. CDR3 coding DNA: TGTGCCAGCAGCCAAAGAGTAGACAGGGGAGTTTACGAGCAGTACTTC. Amino acid sequence: CASSQRVDRGVYEQYF.

The rearrangement links TRBV21-1 to TRBJ2-7; TRBD1 reflects the table's D call only, with no check against the DNA. TRBV21-1 counts as a pseudogene. The CDR3 extends over 15 amino acids. CDR3 in amino acids: CASSKARTGPYEQYV. Written as DNA, the CDR3 is TGTGCCAGCAGCAAAGCCCGGACAGGCCCCTACGAGCAGTACGTC.

This rearrangement joins TRBV18 to TRBJ1-3, with D uncertain. V lost 6 bases, J lost 0 bases, and 12 bases lay in between. Germline CDR1 reads KGHSH; CDR2 reads LQKENI. The CDR3 spans 15 residues. CDR3 loop: CASSKGGDSGNTIYF. CDR3 DNA sequence: TGTGCCAGCTCTAAGGGCGGGGACTCTGGAAACACCATATATTTT. The whole variable domain, remainder taken from reference TRBV18 and TRBJ1-3, is NAGVMQNPRHLVRRRGQEARLRCSPMKGHSHVYWYRQLPEEGLKFMVYLQKENIIDESGMPKERFSAEFPKEGPSILRIQQVVRGDSAAYFCASSKGGDSGNTIYFGEGSWLTVV.

This rearrangement joins TRBV10-3 to TRBJ1-4; maybe TRBD1 (5 bases). V lost 3 bases and J lost 0, with 11 bases in between. Germline CDR1 ENHRY, CDR2 SYGVKD. The CDR3 has 16 residues. CDR3 amino acids: CAISDAGKTTNEKLFF. The DNA for the CDR3 is TGTGCCATCAGTGATGCAGGGAAAACAACTAATGAAAAACTGTTTTTT.

This clone was seen once. The chain recombines TRBV10-3 with TRBJ2-5; 8 bases fit TRBD2. V dropped 3 bases and J dropped 5; count of bases not matched to a gene: 2. Germline V CDR1 and CDR2: ENHRY, SYGVKD. This CDR3 has 13 residues. Written as DNA, the CDR3 is TGTGCCATCAGTGAAACGGGGGGGGAGACCCAGTACTTC. It is translated as CAISETGGETQYF.

The V and J genes are TRBV28 and TRBJ1-2; D is perhaps TRBD1 (6 bases). The V gene lost 3 bases and the J gene lost 7 bases, with 15 bases spanning the gap. The CDR3 sequence is 14 residues long. Germline lookup yields CDR1 MDHEN and CDR2 SYDVKM. The CDR3 reads CASSFGGARFGYTF. The CDR3 bases are TGTGCCAGCAGTTTTGGGGGGGCAAGGTTTGGCTACACCTTC.

This sequence joins TRBV6-6 and TRBJ2-1, with TRBD1 identical over 7 bases. Germline CDR1 reads MNHNY; CDR2 reads SVGAGI (reference sequence). The CDR3 length is 13 residues. The trim removed 4 bases at V and 8 bases at J, leaving 5 bases unmatched. The CDR3 DNA reads TGTGCCAGCAGTTCCTTACAGGGGTATGAGCAGTTCTTC. As protein: CASSSLQGYEQFF.

V is TRBV29-1 and J is TRBJ1-1; 9 positions agree with TRBD1. CDR3 length: 14 amino acids. The J segment lost 4 bases and the V segment lost 2 bases, leaving 5 bases of the junction unmatched. Germline lookup yields CDR1 SQVTM and CDR2 ANQGSEA. The CDR3 DNA is TGCAGCGTTGAAACAGGGGGCGCGAGCACTGAAGCTTTCTTT. Protein product: CSVETGGASTEAFF.

The rearrangement links TRBV11-2 to TRBJ1-2; TRBD1 matches 8 bases. This CDR3 contains 15 residues. The junction had 9 bases not matched to a gene; V was cut back by 6 bases and J by 3 bases. Germline CDR1 reads SGHAT; CDR2 reads FQNNGV. The CDR3 sequence: CASRLGQGDHYGYTF. The CDR3 DNA reads as TGTGCCAGCAGACTAGGACAGGGAGATCACTATGGCTACACCTTC.

The rearrangement joins TRBV7-9 to TRBJ1-1, with D perhaps TRBD1 (5 bases). Looked up from germline, CDR1 is SEHNR and CDR2 is FQNEAQ (reference sequence). The length of the CDR3 is 13 residues. Trimming removed 7 bases at V and 0 bases at J, with 9 bases between. The CDR3 sequence is CASTPGVNTEAFF. Here the CDR3 DNA reads TGTGCCAGCACCCCGGGGGTGAACACTGAAGCTTTCTTT.

The V and J genes are TRBV27 and TRBJ1-2; D is possibly TRBD1 (6 bases). Trimming cost V 6 bases and J 6 bases, with 14 bases left between them. CDR1 MNHEY and CDR2 SMNVEV come from the germline V gene (reference sequence). This CDR3 has 13 residues. The CDR3 nucleotides read TGTGCCAGCAGGCAGAGGACAGCTGATGGCTACACCTTC. It codes for CASRQRTADGYTF.

The genes are TRBV28 and TRBJ1-2; 9 bases match TRBD1. The CDR3 is made up of 14 amino acids. The germline CDR1 and CDR2 sequences are MDHEN and SYDVKM. V shed 4 bases and J 8 bases; nucleotides not matched to a gene: 8. The CDR3 DNA is TGTGCCAGCAGTTCAGCACAGGGGGCAGCCGGCTACACCTTC. Protein: CASSSAQGAAGYTF.

The chain links TRBV5-1 to TRBJ2-3, with D maybe TRBD1 (5 bases). Germline V gene lookup returns CDR1 SGHRS and CDR2 YFSETQ. With 0 bases removed from V and 4 bases from J, the gap between germline ends came to 12 bases. This CDR3 spans 15 amino acids. The CDR3 DNA is TGCGCCAGCAGCTTGGGTGGGGCCGGCGCAGATACGCAGTATTTT. It yields the protein CASSLGGAGADTQYF. The full variable domain, completed using reference TRBV5-1 and TRBJ2-3, is KAGVTQTPRYLIKTRGQQVTLSCSPISGHRSVSWYQQTPGQGLQFLFEYFSETQRNKGNFPGRFSGRQFSNSRSEMNVSTLELGDSALYLCASSLGGAGADTQYFGPGTRLTVL.

The rearrangement uses TRBV4-1 and TRBJ2-2; tentatively, D is TRBD2 (6 bases). The CDR3 has 16 amino acids. The germline V gene encodes CDR1 MGHRA and CDR2 YSYEKL. The V gene lost 3 bases and the J gene lost 2 bases, with 13 bases spanning the gap. DNA for the CDR3: TGCGCCAGCAGCCACCCGGGACTGGTAAACACCGGGGAGCTGTTTTTT. Amino acids: CASSHPGLVNTGELFF.

The rearrangement links TRBV28 to TRBJ1-2; 7 bases are shared with TRBD1. V lost 6 bases and J lost 3; bases outside the gene matches: 7. The germline CDR1 and CDR2 sequences are MDHEN and SYDVKM. The CDR3 runs to 14 residues. The CDR3 sequence is CASSLDRVDYGYTF. The CDR3 DNA reads as TGTGCCAGCAGCCTAGACAGGGTAGACTATGGCTACACCTTC.

The chain is built from TRBV12-5 and TRBJ2-1; D call uncertain. The CDR3 consists of 13 residues. The germline gives CDR1 LGHNT, CDR2 FRNRAP. V dropped 7 bases and J dropped 10 bases, with 17 bases sitting between them. The CDR3 DNA follows: TGTGCTAGTGCCAACTCCGAGGTGGAGGAGCAGTTCTTC. Its translation is CASANSEVEEQFF.

This sequence joins TRBV6-2 or TRBV6-3 and TRBJ2-7, with D tentatively TRBD2 (5 bases). Germline V gene sequence: CDR1 MNHEY, CDR2 SVGEGT. Trimming left V 2 bases short and J 1 base short, with 12 bases between. The CDR3 loop spans 15 amino acids. CDR3 bases: TGTGCCAGCAGTTACACAAGTGGGGAGTCCTACGAGCAGTACTTC. This gives the protein CASSYTSGESYEQYF.